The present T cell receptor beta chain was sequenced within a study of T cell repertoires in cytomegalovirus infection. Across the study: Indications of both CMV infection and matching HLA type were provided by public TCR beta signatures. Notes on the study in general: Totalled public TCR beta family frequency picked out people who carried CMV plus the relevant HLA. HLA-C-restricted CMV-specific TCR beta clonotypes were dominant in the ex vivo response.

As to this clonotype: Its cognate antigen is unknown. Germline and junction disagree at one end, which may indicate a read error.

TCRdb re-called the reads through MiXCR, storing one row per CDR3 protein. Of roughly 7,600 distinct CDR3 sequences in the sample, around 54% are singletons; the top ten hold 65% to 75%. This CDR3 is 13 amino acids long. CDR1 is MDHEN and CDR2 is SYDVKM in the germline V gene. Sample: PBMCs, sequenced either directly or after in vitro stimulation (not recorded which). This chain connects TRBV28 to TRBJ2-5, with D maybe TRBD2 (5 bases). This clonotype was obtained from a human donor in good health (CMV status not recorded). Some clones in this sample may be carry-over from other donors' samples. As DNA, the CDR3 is TGTGCCATCAGATCCGGGATGCAAGATACCCAGTACTTC. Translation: CAIRSGMQDTQYF.